The following is a TCR beta chain sequence with its context. As yet, its antigen is unknown. The repertoire was sequenced with immunoSEQ multiplex PCR; TCRdb's copy has only in-frame clones and lacks some. The sample consists of about 130,000 clones, 93% of them appearing once. The sample belongs to a study of T cell responses to AZD1222 COVID-19 vaccine. Study-level results: In all cases, repertoires were sampled only after the peak T cell response. Clonal diversity may have been underestimated in mostly white British donors. Within unmutated variant regions lay the reported targets of nearly half of spike-specific TCRs.

This CDR3 is built from 13 residues. Germline CDR1 reads SEHNR; CDR2 reads FQNEAQ (reference sequence). With 5 bases removed from V and 8 bases from J, the gap between germline ends came to 15 bases. The chain combines TRBV7-9 with TRBJ1-2, with no clear D. The clonotype comes from an adult in good health. The material sequenced was peripheral blood, taken on day 0 of AZD1222 vaccination. This CDR3 is CASSQPIKGGYTF. CDR3 in DNA: TGTGCCAGCAGCCAACCTATCAAGGGAGGCTACACCTTC.